This TCR beta chain stems from a study of cytomegalovirus exposure and HLA in healthy donors. From germline, CDR1 is MNHNS and CDR2 SASEGT. V gave up 6 bases and J gave up 5 bases; unmatched junction bases: 8. The CDR3 has 14 amino acids. The data were produced by immunoSEQ multiplex PCR, yet TCRdb's version contains in-frame clones alone and is incomplete. The table has 120,000 or so clones, roughly nine tenths seen once. The sequence derives from a woman younger than 30 in good health and CMV-seronegative. The rearrangement links TRBV6-1 to TRBJ1-2; 8 nucleotides line up with TRBD1. Sequenced material: PBMCs. The DNA for the CDR3 is TGTGCCAGCAGGCGGACAGGGCTTTCGTATGGCTACACCTTC. Its protein is CASRRTGLSYGYTF.